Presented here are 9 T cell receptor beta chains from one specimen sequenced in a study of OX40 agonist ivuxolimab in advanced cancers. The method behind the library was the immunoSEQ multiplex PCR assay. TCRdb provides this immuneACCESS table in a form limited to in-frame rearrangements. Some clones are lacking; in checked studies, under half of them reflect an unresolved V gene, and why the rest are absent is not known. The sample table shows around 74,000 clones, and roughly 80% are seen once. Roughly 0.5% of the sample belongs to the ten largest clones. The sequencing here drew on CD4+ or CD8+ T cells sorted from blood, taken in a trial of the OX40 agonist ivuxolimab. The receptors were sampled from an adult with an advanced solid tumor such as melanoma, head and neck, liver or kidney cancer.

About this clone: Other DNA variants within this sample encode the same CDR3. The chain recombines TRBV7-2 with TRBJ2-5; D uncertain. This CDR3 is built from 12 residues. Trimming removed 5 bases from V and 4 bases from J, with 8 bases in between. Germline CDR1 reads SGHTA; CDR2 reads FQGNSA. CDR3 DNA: TGTGCCAGCAGCCCAAACCGAGAGACCCAGTACTTC. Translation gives CASSPNRETQYF. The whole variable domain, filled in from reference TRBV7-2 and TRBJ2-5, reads GAGVSQSPSNKVTEKGKDVELRCDPISGHTALYWYRQSLGQGLEFLIYFQGNSAPDKSGLPSDRFSAERTGGSVSTLTIQRTQQEDSAVYLCASSPNRETQYFGPGTRLLVL.

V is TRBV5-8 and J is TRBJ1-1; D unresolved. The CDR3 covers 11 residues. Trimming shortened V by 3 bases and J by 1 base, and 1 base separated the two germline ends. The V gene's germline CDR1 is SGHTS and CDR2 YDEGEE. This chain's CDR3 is CASSWNTEAFF. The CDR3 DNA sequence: TGTGCCAGCAGCTGGAACACTGAAGCTTTCTTT.

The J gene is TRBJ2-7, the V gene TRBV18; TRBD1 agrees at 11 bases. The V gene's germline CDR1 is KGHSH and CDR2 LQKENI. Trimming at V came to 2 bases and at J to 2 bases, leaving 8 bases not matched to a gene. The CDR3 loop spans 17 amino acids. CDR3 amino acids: CASSPGRTGGSTYEQYF. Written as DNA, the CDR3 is TGTGCCAGCTCACCAGGTCGGACAGGGGGCTCTACCTACGAGCAGTACTTC.

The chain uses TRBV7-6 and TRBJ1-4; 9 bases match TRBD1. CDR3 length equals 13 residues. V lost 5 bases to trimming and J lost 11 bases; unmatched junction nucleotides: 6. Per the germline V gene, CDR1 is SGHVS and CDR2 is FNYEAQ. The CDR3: CASSPGTGYKLFF. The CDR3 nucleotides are TGTGCCAGCAGCCCGGGGACAGGGTACAAACTGTTTTTT. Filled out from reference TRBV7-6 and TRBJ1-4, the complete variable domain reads GAGVSQSPRYKVTKRGQDVALRCDPISGHVSLYWYRQALGQGPEFLTYFNYEAQQDKSGLPNDRFSAERPEGSISTLTIQRTEQRDSAMYRCASSPGTGYKLFFGSGTQLSVL.

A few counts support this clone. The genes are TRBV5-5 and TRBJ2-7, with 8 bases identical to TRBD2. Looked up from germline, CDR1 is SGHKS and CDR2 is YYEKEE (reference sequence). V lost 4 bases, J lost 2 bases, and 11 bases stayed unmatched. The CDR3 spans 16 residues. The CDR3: CASSPSGGIPPYEQYF. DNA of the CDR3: TGTGCCAGCAGCCCGAGCGGGGGAATACCACCCTACGAGCAGTACTTC.

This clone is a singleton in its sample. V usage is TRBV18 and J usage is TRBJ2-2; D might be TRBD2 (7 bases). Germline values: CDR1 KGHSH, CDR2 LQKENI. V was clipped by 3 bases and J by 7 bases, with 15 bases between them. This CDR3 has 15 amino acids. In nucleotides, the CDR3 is TGTGCCAGCTCACCCCCGGGGGGCCACGGCGGGGAGCTGTTTTTT. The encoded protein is CASSPPGGHGGELFF.

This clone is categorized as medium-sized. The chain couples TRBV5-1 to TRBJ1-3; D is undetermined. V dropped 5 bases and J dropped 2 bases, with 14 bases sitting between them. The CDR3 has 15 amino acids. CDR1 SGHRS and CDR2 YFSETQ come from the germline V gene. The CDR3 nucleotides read TGCGCCAGCAGTAGAGGGCAGCCTGCTGGAAACACCATATATTTT. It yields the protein CASSRGQPAGNTIYF. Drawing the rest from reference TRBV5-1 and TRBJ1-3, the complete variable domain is KAGVTQTPRYLIKTRGQQVTLSCSPISGHRSVSWYQQTPGQGLQFLFEYFSETQRNKGNFPGRFSGRQFSNSRSEMNVSTLELGDSALYLCASSRGQPAGNTIYFGEGSWLTVV.

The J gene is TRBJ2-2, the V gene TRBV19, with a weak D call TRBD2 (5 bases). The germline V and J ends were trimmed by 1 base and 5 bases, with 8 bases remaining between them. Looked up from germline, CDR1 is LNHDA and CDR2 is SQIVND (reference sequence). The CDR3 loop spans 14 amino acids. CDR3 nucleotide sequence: TGTGCCAGTAGTATAGTTGCGGGTACCGGGGAGCTGTTTTTT. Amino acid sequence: CASSIVAGTGELFF.

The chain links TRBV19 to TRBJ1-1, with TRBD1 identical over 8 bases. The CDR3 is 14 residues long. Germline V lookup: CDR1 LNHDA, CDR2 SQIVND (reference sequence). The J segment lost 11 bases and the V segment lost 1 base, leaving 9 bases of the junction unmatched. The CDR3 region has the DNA TGTGCCAGTAGTATAGGGGGGGCAGGGGGCTCGGCTTTCTTT. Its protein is CASSIGGAGGSAFF.